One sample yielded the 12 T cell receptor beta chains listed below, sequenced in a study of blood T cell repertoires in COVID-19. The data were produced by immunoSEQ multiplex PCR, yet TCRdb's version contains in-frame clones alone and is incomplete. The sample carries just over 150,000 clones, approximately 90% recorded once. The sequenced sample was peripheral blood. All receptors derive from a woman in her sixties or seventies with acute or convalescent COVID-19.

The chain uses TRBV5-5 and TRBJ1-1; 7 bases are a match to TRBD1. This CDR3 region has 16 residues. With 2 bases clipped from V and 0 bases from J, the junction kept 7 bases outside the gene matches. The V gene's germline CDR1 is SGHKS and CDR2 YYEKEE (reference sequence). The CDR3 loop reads CASSLSTGAMNTEAFF. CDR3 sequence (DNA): TGTGCCAGCAGCTTAAGCACAGGGGCCATGAACACTGAAGCTTTCTTT.

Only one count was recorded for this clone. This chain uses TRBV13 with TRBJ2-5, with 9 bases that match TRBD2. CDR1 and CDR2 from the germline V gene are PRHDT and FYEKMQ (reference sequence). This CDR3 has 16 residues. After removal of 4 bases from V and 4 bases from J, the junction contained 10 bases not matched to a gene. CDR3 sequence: CASSSPGVAGVETQYF. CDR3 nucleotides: TGTGCCAGCAGCTCCCCTGGGGTAGCGGGGGTAGAGACCCAGTACTTC.

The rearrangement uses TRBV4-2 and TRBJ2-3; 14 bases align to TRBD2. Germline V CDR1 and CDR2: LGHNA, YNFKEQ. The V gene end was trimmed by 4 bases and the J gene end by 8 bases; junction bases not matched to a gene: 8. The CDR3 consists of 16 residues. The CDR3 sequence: CASSRSTSGGEATQYF. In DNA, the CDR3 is TGTGCCAGCAGCCGTTCGACTAGCGGGGGGGAGGCTACGCAGTATTTT.

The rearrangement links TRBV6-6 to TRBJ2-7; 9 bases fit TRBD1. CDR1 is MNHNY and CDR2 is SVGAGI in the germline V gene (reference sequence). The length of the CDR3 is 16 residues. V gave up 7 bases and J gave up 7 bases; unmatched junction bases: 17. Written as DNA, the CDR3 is TGTGCCAGCACTAATACAGGGGGCGCGGGAGATTATGAGCAGTACTTC. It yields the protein CASTNTGGAGDYEQYF.

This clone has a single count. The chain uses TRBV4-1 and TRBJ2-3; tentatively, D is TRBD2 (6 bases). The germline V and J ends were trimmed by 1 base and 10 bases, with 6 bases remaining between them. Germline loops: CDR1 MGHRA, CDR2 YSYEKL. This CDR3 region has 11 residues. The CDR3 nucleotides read TGCGCCAGCAGCCAAGGACTAGCGCAGTATTTT. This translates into CASSQGLAQYF.

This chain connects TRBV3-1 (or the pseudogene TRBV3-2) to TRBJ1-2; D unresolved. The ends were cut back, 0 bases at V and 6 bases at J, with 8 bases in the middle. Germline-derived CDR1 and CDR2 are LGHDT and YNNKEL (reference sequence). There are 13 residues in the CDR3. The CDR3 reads CASSQELQHGYTF. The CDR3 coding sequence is TGTGCCAGCAGCCAAGAGTTACAGCATGGCTACACCTTC.

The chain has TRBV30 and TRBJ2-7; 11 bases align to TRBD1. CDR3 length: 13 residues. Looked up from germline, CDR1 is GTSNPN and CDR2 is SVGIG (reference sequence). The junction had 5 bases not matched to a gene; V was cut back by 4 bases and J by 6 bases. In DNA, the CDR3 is TGTGCCTGGACGGGACAGGGGGGCGGCGAGCAGTACTTC. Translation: CAWTGQGGGEQYF. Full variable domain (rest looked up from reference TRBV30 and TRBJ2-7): SQTIHQWPATLVQPVGSPLSLECTVEGTSNPNLYWYRQAAGRGLQLLFYSVGIGQISSEVPQNLSASRPQDRQFILSSKKLLLSDSGFYLCAWTGQGGGEQYFGPGTRLTVT.

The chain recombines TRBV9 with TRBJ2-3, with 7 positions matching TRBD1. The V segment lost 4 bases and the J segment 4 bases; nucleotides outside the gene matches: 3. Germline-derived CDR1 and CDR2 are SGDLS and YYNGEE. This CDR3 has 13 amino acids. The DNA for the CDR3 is TGTGCCAGCAGCCTTACAGGGGCAGATACGCAGTATTTT. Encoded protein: CASSLTGADTQYF.

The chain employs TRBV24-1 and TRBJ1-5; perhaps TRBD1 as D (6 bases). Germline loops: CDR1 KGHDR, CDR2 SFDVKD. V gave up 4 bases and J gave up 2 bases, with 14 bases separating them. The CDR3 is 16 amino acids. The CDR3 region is CATSDSAQGGNQPQHF. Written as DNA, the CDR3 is TGTGCCACCAGTGACAGCGCACAGGGAGGCAATCAGCCCCAGCATTTT.

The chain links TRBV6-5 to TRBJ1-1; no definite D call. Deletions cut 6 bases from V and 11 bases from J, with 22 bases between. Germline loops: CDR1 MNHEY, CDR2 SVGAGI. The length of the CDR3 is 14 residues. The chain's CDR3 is CASSILPGRVVAFF. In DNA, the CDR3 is TGTGCCAGCAGCATACTCCCCGGGAGGGTGGTGGCTTTCTTT.

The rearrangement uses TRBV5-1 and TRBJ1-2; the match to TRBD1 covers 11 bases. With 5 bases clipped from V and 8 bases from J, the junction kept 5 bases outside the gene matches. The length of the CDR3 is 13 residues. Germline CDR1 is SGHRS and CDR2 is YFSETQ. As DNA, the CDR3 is TGCGCCAGCAGATGGACAGGGGGCGCAGGCTACACCTTC. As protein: CASRWTGGAGYTF.

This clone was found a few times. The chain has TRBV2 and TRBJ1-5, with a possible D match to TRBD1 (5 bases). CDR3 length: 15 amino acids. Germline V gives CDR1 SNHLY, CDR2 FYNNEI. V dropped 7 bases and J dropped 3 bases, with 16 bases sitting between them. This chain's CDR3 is CASKGVTVNNQPQHF. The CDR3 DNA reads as TGTGCCAGCAAAGGGGTGACAGTAAACAATCAGCCCCAGCATTTT.